A single sample gave rise to the 20 T cell receptor beta chains below, sequenced in a study of blood T cell repertoires in COVID-19. Generated by immunoSEQ multiplex PCR, the TCRdb table keeps only in-frame clones and is missing some. The profile shows about 89,000 clones, about 84% of them singletons. Sequencing was carried out using peripheral blood. The receptors were gathered from an elderly woman with acute or convalescent COVID-19.

This chain joins TRBV7-8 and TRBJ1-1; 9 nucleotides match TRBD1. CDR3 length: 12 amino acids. Germline V gene sequence: CDR1 SGHVS, CDR2 FQNEAQ. V gave up 5 bases and J gave up 7 bases; unmatched junction bases: 2. The CDR3, as DNA: TGTGCCAGCAGCCAGACAGGGGGTGAAGCTTTCTTT. Encoded protein: CASSQTGGEAFF.

The gene calls are TRBV19 and TRBJ2-7, with 9 bases that match TRBD1. The CDR3 totals 15 residues. Trimming took 2 bases from V and 7 from J; bases not matched to a gene: 9. In germline, CDR1 is LNHDA, CDR2 SQIVND (reference sequence). The CDR3 sequence is CASSIQGTGRSEQYF. Here the CDR3 DNA reads TGTGCCAGTAGTATACAGGGGACAGGGAGATCGGAGCAGTACTTC.

In this sample, this clone turned up a few times. This chain connects TRBV19 to TRBJ1-1; 8 bases are shared with TRBD1. Germline CDR1 and CDR2: LNHDA and SQIVND (reference sequence). The CDR3 sequence is 16 residues long. The ends lost 5 bases at V and 3 bases at J; junction bases unmatched: 11. This chain's CDR3 is CASSASGGLRDTEAFF. CDR3 sequence (DNA): TGTGCCAGTAGTGCATCAGGGGGCCTGAGGGACACTGAAGCTTTCTTT. Full variable domain (outside the CDR3, taken from reference TRBV19 and TRBJ1-1): DGGITQSPKYLFRKEGQNVTLSCEQNLNHDAMYWYRQDPGQGLRLIYYSQIVNDFQKGDIAEGYSVSREKKESFPLTVTSAQKNPTAFYLCASSASGGLRDTEAFFGQGTRLTVV.

The chain uses TRBV4-3 and TRBJ1-1, with 11 bases fitting TRBD1. Germline CDR1 and CDR2: LGHNA and YSLEER. Trimming took 1 base from V and 10 from J; bases not matched to a gene: 11. The CDR3 has 16 residues. CDR3 nucleotides: TGCGCCAGCAGCCAAGGGACAGGGGGCGACGGCGGGGGAGCTTTCTTT. Amino acid sequence: CASSQGTGGDGGGAFF.

This chain uses TRBV5-1 with TRBJ2-1; 8 bases match TRBD2. The CDR3 is made up of 15 amino acids. Trimming removed 4 bases from V and 6 bases from J; junction bases left unmatched: 9. Germline loops: CDR1 SGHRS, CDR2 YFSETQ. The DNA of the CDR3 is TGCGCCAGCAGCGTTAGTGCGGGGGGAACCAATGAGCAGTTCTTC. Encoded protein: CASSVSAGGTNEQFF.

This CDR3 reads CASSNDRGKGYTF. CDR3 DNA sequence: TGTGCCAGCAGCAATGACAGGGGGAAAGGCTACACCTTC. The J gene is TRBJ1-2, the V gene TRBV7-2; 9 nucleotides match TRBD1. After removal of 5 bases from V and 8 bases from J, the junction contained 6 bases not matched to a gene. From germline, CDR1 is SGHTA and CDR2 FQGNSA. The CDR3 extends over 13 amino acids.

The V gene is TRBV18, the J gene TRBJ2-3, with 11 nucleotides matching TRBD2. Germline values: CDR1 KGHSH, CDR2 LQKENI. The CDR3 is 16 amino acids. Unmatched junction bases numbered 5, after V lost 5 bases and J lost 1 base. The CDR3 spells CASSLLLAGGTDTQYF. CDR3 DNA: TGTGCCAGCTCATTACTACTAGCGGGGGGCACAGATACGCAGTATTTT.

The rearrangement links TRBV7-2 to TRBJ2-1, with 7 nucleotides matching TRBD1. CDR3 length equals 15 residues. J gave up 3 bases and V 0 bases, and 2 bases lay outside the gene matches. Germline V CDR1 and CDR2: SGHTA, FQGNSA. The CDR3 region is CASSLAGTDYNEQFF. The CDR3 region has the DNA TGTGCCAGCAGCTTAGCGGGGACAGACTACAATGAGCAGTTCTTC.

The V call is TRBV6-5, the J call TRBJ1-1; unclear D gene. The germline V gene has CDR1 MNHEY and CDR2 SVGAGI. The V end was cut by 0 bases, the J end by 8 bases, with 10 bases between. This CDR3 has 13 residues. The CDR3 DNA reads as TGTGCCAGCAGTTACTCTGAGCACTCGGAAGCTTTCTTT. Protein product: CASSYSEHSEAFF.

V is TRBV11-2 and J is TRBJ2-1; 9 positions agree with TRBD2. The V gene's germline CDR1 is SGHAT and CDR2 FQNNGV. The CDR3 has 13 amino acids. V trimming: 8 bases; J trimming: 4 bases; junction bases outside the gene matches: 3. The CDR3 sequence: CASRGGGYNEQFF. CDR3 bases: TGTGCCAGCCGCGGGGGGGGATACAATGAGCAGTTCTTC. Filled out from reference TRBV11-2 and TRBJ2-1, the complete variable domain reads EAGVAQSPRYKIIEKRQSVAFWCNPISGHATLYWYQQILGQGPKLLIQFQNNGVVDDSQLPKDRFSAERLKGVDSTLKIQPAKLEDSAVYLCASRGGGYNEQFFGPGTRLTVL.

The rearrangement links TRBV3-1 (or the pseudogene TRBV3-2) to TRBJ1-3; 8 bases fit TRBD1. There are 15 residues in the CDR3. J was trimmed by 1 base and V by 4 bases; bases with no gene match: 3. Germline V lookup: CDR1 LGHDT, CDR2 YNNKEL (reference sequence). The CDR3 sequence: CASSPRTGSGNTIYF. Here the CDR3 DNA reads TGTGCCAGCAGCCCGCGGACAGGGTCTGGAAACACCATATATTTT.

This sequence joins TRBV5-1 and TRBJ2-5, with D perhaps matching TRBD2 (7 bases). Germline V lookup: CDR1 SGHRS, CDR2 YFSETQ. The CDR3 has 14 amino acids. Trimming pared 3 bases from V and 5 bases from J, leaving 14 bases between. CDR3 DNA sequence: TGCGCCAGCAGCTCTTCAGGGGAGGGGGAGACCCAGTACTTC. Its protein product is CASSSSGEGETQYF.

This clone was picked up one time. This CDR3 is also generated by other DNA sequences in the sample. J is TRBJ1-5 and V is TRBV6-1, with TRBD1 identical over 9 bases. Per the germline V gene, CDR1 is MNHNS and CDR2 is SASEGT. This CDR3 is built from 14 residues. With 1 base clipped from V and 7 bases from J, the junction kept 2 bases outside the gene matches. The CDR3 loop reads CASSEGTGVQPQHF. The CDR3 DNA reads TGTGCCAGCAGTGAAGGGACAGGGGTCCAGCCCCAGCATTTT.

The chain uses TRBV29-1 and TRBJ1-6; D is possibly TRBD1 (6 bases). This CDR3 has 12 residues. Trimming left V 7 bases short and J 7 bases short, with 11 bases between. Looked up from germline, CDR1 is SQVTM and CDR2 is ANQGSEA. CDR3 sequence reads: CSARDRNSPLHF. DNA of the CDR3: TGCAGCGCCAGAGACAGGAATTCACCCCTCCACTTT.

The chain is built from TRBV20-1 and TRBJ2-7; D gene ambiguous. The V and J ends lost 2 bases and 5 bases respectively, with 7 bases between them. Germline CDR1 reads DFQATT; CDR2 reads SNEGSKA (reference sequence). The CDR3 has 11 amino acids. The CDR3 loop is CSARWQNEQYV. CDR3 coding DNA: TGCAGTGCTAGATGGCAGAACGAGCAGTACGTC.

This clone came up a few times. The CDR3 region is CASGNRARGTEAFF. The CDR3 coding sequence is TGTGCCAGCGGGAACAGAGCTCGGGGCACTGAAGCTTTCTTT. V and J are TRBV27 and TRBJ1-1; D gene ambiguous. Trimming removed 8 bases at V and 4 bases at J, with 17 bases between. Germline assignment: CDR1 MNHEY and CDR2 SMNVEV (reference sequence). The CDR3 contains 14 residues.

The rearrangement uses TRBV4-1 and TRBJ1-1; TRBD1 aligns across 7 bases. The CDR3 totals 15 residues. The ends lost 4 bases at V and 1 base at J; junction bases unmatched: 6. Germline CDR1 is MGHRA and CDR2 is YSYEKL. CDR3 nucleotides: TGCGCCAGCAGCCCAGGGGACAGAAAGAACACTGAAGCTTTCTTT. This translates into CASSPGDRKNTEAFF.

This chain joins TRBV18 and TRBJ1-3; 7 nucleotides agree with TRBD1. The trim removed 3 bases at V and 3 bases at J, leaving 11 bases unmatched. The CDR3 totals 17 residues. The germline V gene has CDR1 KGHSH and CDR2 LQKENI. The CDR3 DNA is TGTGCCAGCTCACCCTTTGGGACAGACATAAGTGGAAACACCATATATTTT. Protein: CASSPFGTDISGNTIYF.

The chain employs TRBV9 and TRBJ2-5; D may be TRBD2 (6 bases). Germline V CDR1 and CDR2: SGDLS, YYNGEE. Trimming left V 4 bases short and J 5 bases short, with 21 bases between. The CDR3 spans 16 residues. CDR3 sequence reads: CASSPRRGEVGETQYF. For the CDR3, the DNA is TGTGCCAGCAGCCCACGCCGCGGGGAGGTGGGGGAGACCCAGTACTTC. Using reference TRBV9 and TRBJ2-5 for the parts outside the CDR3, the full variable domain is DSGVTQTPKHLITATGQRVTLRCSPRSGDLSVYWYQQSLDQGLQFLIQYYNGEERAKGNILERFSAQQFPDLHSELNLSSLELGDSALYFCASSPRRGEVGETQYFGPGTRLLVL.

This chain connects TRBV29-1 to TRBJ1-1; 9 bases fit TRBD1. The length of the CDR3 is 14 residues. Germline V gives CDR1 SQVTM, CDR2 ANQGSEA. Trimming took 5 bases from V and 0 from J; bases not matched to a gene: 4. CDR3 sequence (DNA): TGCAGCGTTTGGACAGGGGCGTTGAACACTGAAGCTTTCTTT. This translates into CSVWTGALNTEAFF.